Below, 24 T cell receptor beta chains from the same sample are listed, as sequenced in a study of cytomegalovirus exposure and HLA in healthy donors. The PCR was carried out with 60 Vbeta primers and 13 Jbeta primers. TCRdb keeps only in-frame clones here, not all; method: immunoSEQ multiplex PCR. The sample lists fewer than 200,000 clones, 75% to 85% occurring once. Input material: PBMCs. Receptors were obtained from a female donor in good health and CMV-seronegative.

This clone was seen a handful of times. This CDR3 is also generated by other DNA sequences in the sample. J is TRBJ2-1 and V is TRBV6-6, with TRBD2 as a possible D gene (5 bases). The CDR3 sequence is 14 residues long. Germline CDR1 reads MNHNY; CDR2 reads SVGAGI (reference sequence). V lost 5 bases and J lost 0, with 8 bases in between. The CDR3 DNA reads TGTGCCAGCAGTCCAGCGGCCTCCTACAATGAGCAGTTCTTC. This translates into CASSPAASYNEQFF.

The chain links TRBV6-5 to TRBJ1-2; D gene unclear. Looked up from germline, CDR1 is MNHEY and CDR2 is SVGAGI. The CDR3 length is 14 residues. V lost 10 bases and J 6 bases, leaving 21 bases between the germline ends. The CDR3 bases are TGTGCCACCGGAATTCGCACGGGTTACGATGGCTACACCTTC. Translated, it gives CATGIRTGYDGYTF.

The chain carries TRBV11-2 and TRBJ2-7; 10 bases match TRBD1. The germline gives CDR1 SGHAT, CDR2 FQNNGV. The trim removed 4 bases at V and 7 bases at J, leaving 10 bases unmatched. The CDR3 sequence is 15 residues long. The CDR3 sequence is CASSSPGQGIREQYF. The CDR3 DNA sequence: TGTGCCAGCAGCTCGCCGGGACAGGGGATCAGGGAGCAGTACTTC.

This clone was found once. The V call is TRBV18, the J call TRBJ2-7; 10 bases align to TRBD2. The CDR3 runs 15 residues. Germline values: CDR1 KGHSH, CDR2 LQKENI. Trimming at V came to 2 bases and at J to 4 bases, leaving 5 bases not matched to a gene. CDR3 protein: CASSPTGLAVYEQYF. As DNA, the CDR3 is TGTGCCAGCTCACCAACTGGACTAGCGGTTTACGAGCAGTACTTC.

J is TRBJ1-2 and V is TRBV18; D uncertain. There are 13 residues in the CDR3. CDR1 and CDR2 (germline): KGHSH, LQKENI. V was pared by 3 bases and J by 3 bases, with 8 bases between. The CDR3 DNA sequence: TGTGCCAGCTCACCCCAACGCGACTATGGCTACACCTTC. Protein: CASSPQRDYGYTF.

The rearrangement links TRBV6-4 to TRBJ1-1; TRBD1 might be the D (6 bases). Germline-derived CDR1 and CDR2 are MRHNA and SNTAGT. The CDR3 loop spans 18 amino acids. V was trimmed by 4 bases and J by 0 bases, leaving 21 bases between them. Here the CDR3 reads CASSGPQGAGLMNTEAFF. CDR3 nucleotides: TGTGCCAGCAGTGGACCACAGGGCGCCGGGTTGATGAACACTGAAGCTTTCTTT.

The chain joins TRBV4-2 to TRBJ1-2; D gene ambiguous. Germline values: CDR1 LGHNA, CDR2 YNFKEQ. The CDR3 spans 17 residues. Between the trimmed V and J ends, which lost 0 bases and 5 bases, there was a span of 19 bases. CDR3 residues: CASSQDWRAHKEYGYTF. The CDR3 region has the DNA TGTGCCAGCAGCCAAGATTGGAGGGCCCATAAGGAATATGGCTACACCTTC.

The CDR3 region is CASSVHSGNTIYF. CDR3 coding DNA: TGTGCCAGCAGTGTCCATTCTGGAAACACCATATATTTT. The chain combines TRBV28 with TRBJ1-3; no clear D. CDR3 length: 13 amino acids. Germline V gives CDR1 MDHEN, CDR2 SYDVKM. The ends were cut back, 5 bases at V and 1 base at J, with 6 bases in the middle.

Only one count was recorded for this clone. The V gene is TRBV7-2, the J gene TRBJ2-7; TRBD1 aligns across 7 bases. Germline V gene data show CDR1 as SGHTA and CDR2 as FQGNSA. This CDR3 has 14 amino acids. Losses at the gene ends were 1 base for V and 3 bases for J; bases not matched to a gene: 3. The CDR3 DNA sequence: TGTGCCAGCAGCTTAGAGGGGGCTTTCTACGAGCAGTACTTC. Amino acid sequence: CASSLEGAFYEQYF.

The chain couples TRBV30 to TRBJ1-1, with a weak D call TRBD1 (5 bases). Germline CDR1 reads GTSNPN; CDR2 reads SVGIG (reference sequence). The CDR3 has 14 amino acids. Trimming stripped 0 bases from V and 4 bases from J, with 12 bases between. The CDR3 DNA is TGTGCCTGGAGTGTACCCAGGGCGATCACTGAAGCTTTCTTT. This codes for CAWSVPRAITEAFF.

On this clone itself: Other DNA sequences of this sample code for an identical CDR3. This chain links TRBV5-1 with TRBJ2-3, with 12 bases aligning to TRBD2. CDR1 and CDR2 (germline): SGHRS, YFSETQ. After removal of 4 bases from V and 0 bases from J, the junction contained 3 bases not matched to a gene. The CDR3 contains 16 residues. The CDR3 here is CASSPGTSGSTDTQYF. The CDR3 nucleotides are TGCGCCAGCAGCCCGGGGACTAGCGGGAGCACAGATACGCAGTATTTT.

This chain joins TRBV7-9 and TRBJ1-2, with D possibly TRBD1 on 6 matching bases. The CDR3 spans 17 residues. Germline V gives CDR1 SEHNR, CDR2 FQNEAQ (reference sequence). V was cut by 0 bases and J by 8 bases, with 22 bases left in between. The CDR3 DNA reads as TGTGCCAGCAGCTTAGCGGGGGGGGCCAGGGGACGCGGGGGCTACACCTTC. As protein: CASSLAGGARGRGGYTF.

As for this clone: The junction departs from the called germline gene at one end, perhaps through a read error. The V call is TRBV15, the J call TRBJ2-6; a possible D gene is TRBD1 (6 bases). CDR1 and CDR2 from the germline V gene are LNHNV and YYDKDF (reference sequence). There are 18 residues in the CDR3. CDR3 amino acids: CATSRDGTIHSGANGLTF. The CDR3 DNA sequence: TGTGCCACCAGCAGAGACGGGACAATTCACTCTGGGGCCAACGGCCTGACTTTC.

The table lists this clone with a count of one. J is TRBJ2-1 and V is TRBV7-3, with TRBD1 identical over 11 bases. V shed 5 bases, J shed 6 bases, and the junction held 6 bases outside the gene matches. This CDR3 region has 15 residues. CDR1 and CDR2 (germline): SGHTA, FQGTGA. The CDR3 sequence is CASSLGQGAINEQFF. In nucleotides, the CDR3 is TGTGCCAGCAGCCTTGGACAGGGGGCGATCAATGAGCAGTTCTTC.

The rearrangement uses TRBV7-9 and TRBJ1-1; maybe TRBD1 (6 bases). Germline CDR1 SEHNR, CDR2 FQNEAQ (reference sequence). This CDR3 has 13 amino acids. V was trimmed by 1 base and J by 11 bases, leaving 14 bases between them. Here the CDR3 reads CASSLEGGARAFF. The DNA for the CDR3 is TGTGCCAGCAGCTTAGAAGGGGGGGCCAGGGCTTTCTTT.

This chain connects TRBV7-3 to TRBJ2-5, with TRBD2 matching 9 bases. Germline-derived CDR1 and CDR2 are SGHTA and FQGTGA. V was clipped by 2 bases and J by 5 bases; unmatched bases: 0. CDR3 length: 13 amino acids. CDR3 coding DNA: TGTGCCAGCAGCTTAGCGGGAGGGGAGACCCAGTACTTC. Encoded protein: CASSLAGGETQYF.

V is TRBV11-3 and J is TRBJ2-3; 7 bases are shared with TRBD2. V trimming: 4 bases; J trimming: 8 bases; junction bases outside the gene matches: 9. CDR1 and CDR2 from the germline V gene are SGHNT and YENEEA. The CDR3 length is 14 residues. The CDR3 coding sequence is TGTGCCAGCAGCTCCTCGGGCGGGGGTAGTACGCAGTATTTT. Residues: CASSSSGGGSTQYF.

A few counts support this clone. V is TRBV7-2 and J is TRBJ2-4, with 8 nucleotides matching TRBD2. The V and J ends lost 5 bases and 16 bases, in that order; junction bases with no gene match: 13. Germline V gives CDR1 SGHTA, CDR2 FQGNSA. The CDR3 is made up of 13 amino acids. CDR3 protein: CASSPNPGLAPYF. CDR3 nucleotide sequence: TGTGCCAGCAGCCCCAACCCAGGACTAGCCCCCTACTTC.

V gene TRBV6-6 combines with J gene TRBJ1-4; 7 positions agree with TRBD1. V shed 0 bases, J shed 7 bases, and the junction held 5 bases outside the gene matches. The germline V gene has CDR1 MNHNY and CDR2 SVGAGI (reference sequence). The CDR3 is 15 residues long. CDR3 DNA: TGTGCCAGCAGTTACTCGAACAGGGGAGTTGAAAAACTGTTTTTT. The encoded protein is CASSYSNRGVEKLFF.

The chain carries TRBV30 and TRBJ1-2; no reliable D call. Germline V CDR1 and CDR2: GTSNPN, SVGIG (reference sequence). The CDR3 is made up of 15 amino acids. V gave up 0 bases and J gave up 4 bases, with 15 bases separating them. As DNA, the CDR3 is TGTGCCTGGAGTGTACGTGGCGGAGTGGGCTATGGCTACACCTTC. This gives the protein CAWSVRGGVGYGYTF. Full variable domain (missing parts from reference TRBV30 and TRBJ1-2): SQTIHQWPATLVQPVGSPLSLECTVEGTSNPNLYWYRQAAGRGLQLLFYSVGIGQISSEVPQNLSASRPQDRQFILSSKKLLLSDSGFYLCAWSVRGGVGYGYTFGSGTRLTVV.

The rearrangement uses TRBV7-6 and TRBJ1-1, with D uncertain. CDR3 length: 15 residues. V lost 5 bases and J lost 0, with 13 bases in between. CDR1 SGHVS and CDR2 FNYEAQ come from the germline V gene. In nucleotides, the CDR3 is TGTGCCAGCAGCAGCAGGCACCAGATGAACACTGAAGCTTTCTTT. It codes for CASSSRHQMNTEAFF.

This clone showed up just a few times. This chain links TRBV2 with TRBJ1-4; D remains ambiguous. Germline assignment: CDR1 SNHLY and CDR2 FYNNEI. The V and J ends lost 8 bases and 7 bases respectively, with 14 bases between them. The CDR3 sequence is 13 residues long. In DNA, the CDR3 is TGTGCCAGCCGGTCAGGAAATCCTGAAAAACTGTTTTTT. This translates into CASRSGNPEKLFF.

The count of this clone is one. The chain has TRBV11-2 and TRBJ2-1, with TRBD2 matching over 7 bases. Looked up from germline, CDR1 is SGHAT and CDR2 is FQNNGV. This CDR3 is 16 amino acids long. V dropped 6 bases and J dropped 6; count of bases not matched to a gene: 14. CDR3 residues: CASSSTGRAKGNEQFF. CDR3 coding DNA: TGTGCCAGCAGTTCGACGGGGAGGGCGAAAGGCAATGAGCAGTTCTTC. Variable domain in full (rest from reference TRBV11-2 and TRBJ2-1): EAGVAQSPRYKIIEKRQSVAFWCNPISGHATLYWYQQILGQGPKLLIQFQNNGVVDDSQLPKDRFSAERLKGVDSTLKIQPAKLEDSAVYLCASSSTGRAKGNEQFFGPGTRLTVL.

The chain joins TRBV11-2 to TRBJ2-5; D might be TRBD2 (6 bases). CDR3 length: 14 amino acids. From germline, CDR1 is SGHAT and CDR2 FQNNGV. The V and J ends lost 2 bases and 5 bases respectively, with 12 bases between them. The CDR3 reads CASSLSGAVETQYF. In DNA form, the CDR3 reads TGTGCCAGCAGCTTATCGGGAGCGGTGGAGACCCAGTACTTC.